The 9 T cell receptor beta chains below come from one sample, sequenced in a study of blood T cells in healthy people across ages. The use of a sample-barcoded 5' primer and a J-beta primer mix characterized a second PCR of roughly 6 to 12 cycles. In TCRdb, the 5' RACE reads were re-called with MiXCR into one record per CDR3 protein. The repertoire holds about 1.6 million distinct CDR3 sequences, with 30% to 40% as singletons. Sequenced input: blood. The receptors derive from a woman aged 25 to 39 in good health.

The rearrangement links TRBV5-1 to TRBJ1-1, with 10 bases that match TRBD1. Losses at the gene ends were 8 bases for V and 0 bases for J; bases not matched to a gene: 7. This CDR3 has 15 amino acids. CDR1 is SGHRS, CDR2 YFSETQ, per germline. The CDR3 coding sequence is TGCGCCAGTTCGGACAGGGGGGAAATGAACACTGAAGCTTTCTTT. Translated: CASSDRGEMNTEAFF.

This clonotype was observed many times. The rearrangement links TRBV29-1 to TRBJ2-1, with D possibly TRBD2 on 6 matching bases. V lost 4 bases to trimming and J lost 1 base, with 11 bases between them. Germline CDR1 is SQVTM and CDR2 is ANQGSEA. The CDR3 contains 14 residues. This chain's CDR3 is CSVGDWQSYNEQFF. As DNA, the CDR3 is TGCAGCGTTGGGGACTGGCAATCCTACAATGAGCAGTTCTTC.

This clonotype was found a few times. The J gene is TRBJ1-4, the V gene TRBV15; tentative D call: TRBD1 (5 bases). CDR3 length: 15 residues. Germline CDR1 reads LNHNV; CDR2 reads YYDKDF (reference sequence). Trimming left V 1 base short and J 7 bases short, with 13 bases between. In DNA form, the CDR3 reads TGTGCCACCAGCAGAGCGGCAGCTGGGGGTGAAAAACTGTTTTTT. Protein: CATSRAAAGGEKLFF.

This clonotype has at least ten counts. The gene calls are TRBV20-1 and TRBJ2-7; TRBD2 agrees at 9 bases. The CDR3 loop spans 13 amino acids. Per germline, CDR1 DFQATT and CDR2 SNEGSKA (reference sequence). Losses at the gene ends were 5 bases for V and 3 bases for J; bases not matched to a gene: 5. The CDR3 spells CSAPLRGGYEQYF. CDR3 nucleotides: TGCAGTGCTCCTTTGCGGGGGGGCTACGAGCAGTACTTC.

This clonotype was counted only a few times. The chain links TRBV12-3 or TRBV12-4 to TRBJ1-2; D call uncertain. The V end was cut by 5 bases, the J end by 3 bases, with 13 bases between. The CDR3 is made up of 14 amino acids. As DNA, the CDR3 is TGTGCCAGCAGTCCTACGAGGGCAGACTATGGCTACACCTTC. Translation gives CASSPTRADYGYTF.

This chain uses TRBV27 with TRBJ1-1; tentatively, D is TRBD1 (5 bases). From germline, CDR1 is MNHEY and CDR2 SMNVEV (reference sequence). Trimming took 3 bases from V and 7 from J, leaving 9 bases between them. This CDR3 spans 12 amino acids. CDR3 bases: TGTGCCAGCAGTTTTATCGGGGGTGAAGCTTTCTTT. It encodes CASSFIGGEAFF.

This clonotype was counted between two and nine times. The chain has TRBV20-1 and TRBJ2-3; the D is unclear. The germline gives CDR1 DFQATT, CDR2 SNEGSKA (reference sequence). V lost 0 bases, J lost 5 bases, and 9 bases lay in between. The CDR3 is 13 residues long. As DNA, the CDR3 is TGCAGTGCTAGAGATCGGAAAGGAGATACGCAGTATTTT. Amino acid sequence: CSARDRKGDTQYF.

This rearrangement joins TRBV28 to TRBJ2-1; 8 nucleotides agree with TRBD1. The germline gives CDR1 MDHEN, CDR2 SYDVKM. With 8 bases clipped from V and 7 bases from J, the junction kept 7 bases outside the gene matches. The CDR3 extends over 13 amino acids. The chain's CDR3 is CASVRGRGNEQFF. The CDR3 DNA follows: TGTGCCAGCGTCAGGGGGCGCGGGAATGAGCAGTTCTTC.

This clonotype was observed a handful of times. This chain connects TRBV28 to TRBJ2-2; 7 nucleotides line up with TRBD2. This CDR3 has 15 amino acids. Looked up from germline, CDR1 is MDHEN and CDR2 is SYDVKM. V shed 7 bases, J shed 1 base, and the junction held 6 bases outside the gene matches. CDR3 coding DNA: TGTGCCAGCATTGACGCGGGAGTGAACACCGGGGAGCTGTTTTTT. Protein product: CASIDAGVNTGELFF.